The 9 T cell receptor beta chains below come from one sample, sequenced in a study of T-cell memory formation after mild COVID-19. From the 5' RACE reads, TCRdb called clonotypes with MiXCR, one entry per CDR3 protein. The table shows approximately 260,000 distinct CDR3 sequences, with about 17% occurring only once. Material for sequencing was PBMCs or a T cell subset sorted from them (not recorded which). The receptor set was obtained from a man aged 18 to 30 who had mild COVID-19 (a few samples of this study predate the infection). Cell type and time point are not known.

This clonotype was seen only a few times. This sequence joins TRBV6-5 and TRBJ1-1; possible D gene TRBD1, 5 bases. The CDR3 is made up of 13 amino acids. Per germline, CDR1 MNHEY and CDR2 SVGAGI. V shed 6 bases and J shed 3 bases, with 11 bases lying between them. The CDR3 protein is CASRPRADTEAFF. Here the CDR3 DNA reads TGTGCCAGCAGACCCAGGGCGGACACTGAAGCTTTCTTT.

J is TRBJ2-1 and V is TRBV7-9; 9 positions match TRBD1. V was pared by 4 bases and J by 4 bases, with 5 bases of the junction left unmatched. Germline V lookup: CDR1 SEHNR, CDR2 FQNEAQ (reference sequence). The CDR3 has 15 amino acids. CDR3 protein: CASSWTTGGYNEQFF. The CDR3 coding sequence is TGTGCCAGCAGCTGGACGACAGGGGGGTACAATGAGCAGTTCTTC.

This clonotype was picked up many times. The genes are TRBV18 and TRBJ2-7; maybe TRBD2 (7 bases). Germline lookup yields CDR1 KGHSH and CDR2 LQKENI. The V and J ends lost 3 bases and 0 bases respectively, with 9 bases between them. The CDR3 is made up of 14 amino acids. CDR3 sequence: CASSPGGHSYEQYF. DNA for the CDR3: TGTGCCAGCTCACCCGGGGGGCACTCCTACGAGCAGTACTTC. The variable domain in full, completed from reference TRBV18 and TRBJ2-7, reads NAGVMQNPRHLVRRRGQEARLRCSPMKGHSHVYWYRQLPEEGLKFMVYLQKENIIDESGMPKERFSAEFPKEGPSILRIQQVVRGDSAAYFCASSPGGHSYEQYFGPGTRLTVT.

This clonotype was counted between two and nine times. The J gene is TRBJ1-6, the V gene TRBV3-1, with a possible D match to TRBD1 (5 bases). The germline V gene encodes CDR1 LGHDT and CDR2 YNNKEL (reference sequence). The CDR3 is made up of 16 amino acids. Trimming removed 5 bases at V and 14 bases at J, with 25 bases between. CDR3 in DNA: TGTGCCAGCAGCGGGGGGAGGCCGGACGGCAATTTGGCCCTCCACTTT. Translated: CASSGGRPDGNLALHF.

The chain recombines TRBV30 with TRBJ1-2; D might be TRBD1 (5 bases). CDR3 length: 12 amino acids. Per the germline V gene, CDR1 is GTSNPN and CDR2 is SVGIG (reference sequence). Trimming removed 8 bases from V and 3 bases from J, with 13 bases in between. This CDR3 is CARDRGHYGYTF. As DNA, the CDR3 is TGTGCCCGGGACCGAGGCCACTATGGCTACACCTTC.

This sequence joins TRBV10-3 and TRBJ2-3, with 10 bases aligning to TRBD2. This CDR3 region has 17 residues. J was trimmed by 0 bases and V by 1 base; bases with no gene match: 4. Germline CDR1 is ENHRY and CDR2 is SYGVKD. The CDR3 DNA follows: TGTGCCATCAGTGAGTGGACTAGCGGCCCTAGCACAGATACGCAGTATTTT. The encoded protein is CAISEWTSGPSTDTQYF.

This clonotype was recorded once. V and J are TRBV6-5 and TRBJ1-1; 7 bases are a match to TRBD1. The CDR3 spans 14 residues. Trimming at V came to 5 bases and at J to 0 bases, leaving 3 bases not matched to a gene. Germline CDR1 is MNHEY and CDR2 is SVGAGI. Here the CDR3 reads CASSKQGLNTEAFF. DNA for the CDR3: TGTGCCAGCAGTAAACAGGGGTTGAACACTGAAGCTTTCTTT.

The chain couples TRBV6-2 or TRBV6-3 to TRBJ2-7, with TRBD1 matching over 7 bases. This CDR3 is 13 amino acids long. CDR1 and CDR2 (germline): MNHEY, SVGEGT. The J segment lost 3 bases and the V segment lost 8 bases, leaving 7 bases of the junction unmatched. CDR3 coding DNA: TGTGCCAGCTCCCCAACAGGGGTCTACGAGCAGTACTTC. Translating gives CASSPTGVYEQYF.

The chain carries TRBV20-1 and TRBJ1-2; tentative D call: TRBD1 (5 bases). Trimming took 8 bases from V and 0 from J, leaving 10 bases between them. The CDR3 covers 12 residues. Germline-derived CDR1 and CDR2 are DFQATT and SNEGSKA (reference sequence). CDR3 bases: TGCAGTATCCAGGGAGCTAACTATGGCTACACCTTC. Translating gives CSIQGANYGYTF.